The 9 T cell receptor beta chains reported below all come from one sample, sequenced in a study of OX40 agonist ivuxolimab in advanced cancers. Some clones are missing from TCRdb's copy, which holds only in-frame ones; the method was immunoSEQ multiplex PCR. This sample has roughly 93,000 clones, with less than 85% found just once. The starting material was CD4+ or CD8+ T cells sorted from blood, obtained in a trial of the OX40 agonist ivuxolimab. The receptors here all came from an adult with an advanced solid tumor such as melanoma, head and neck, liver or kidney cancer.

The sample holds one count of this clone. The CDR3 region is CASSVGLTTDTQYF. CDR3 DNA: TGCGCCAGCAGCGTGGGACTAACCACAGATACGCAGTATTTT. The gene calls are TRBV5-1 and TRBJ2-3; 7 bases match TRBD2. Germline CDR1 and CDR2: SGHRS and YFSETQ. V lost 4 bases to trimming and J lost 2 bases; unmatched junction nucleotides: 4. This CDR3 spans 14 amino acids.

The CDR3 nucleotides are TGCGCCAGCAGCTGGGACGGCTATGGCTACACCTTC. Encoded protein: CASSWDGYGYTF. V is TRBV5-1 and J is TRBJ1-2; possibly TRBD1 for D (5 bases). The CDR3 runs to 12 residues. Germline values: CDR1 SGHRS, CDR2 YFSETQ. The V end lost 3 bases, the J end lost 4 bases, and 7 bases lay between the germline ends.

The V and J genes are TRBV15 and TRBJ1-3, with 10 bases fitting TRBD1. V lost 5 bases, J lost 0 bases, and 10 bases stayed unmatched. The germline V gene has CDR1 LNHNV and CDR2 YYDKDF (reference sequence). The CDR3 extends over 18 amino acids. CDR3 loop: CATSGYGTGEHSGNTIYF. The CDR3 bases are TGTGCCACCAGCGGATATGGGACAGGGGAACACTCTGGAAACACCATATATTTT.

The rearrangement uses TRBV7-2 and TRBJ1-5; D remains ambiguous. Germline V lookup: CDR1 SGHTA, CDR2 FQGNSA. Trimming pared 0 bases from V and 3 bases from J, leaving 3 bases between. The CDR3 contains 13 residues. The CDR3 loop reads CASSLAHNQPQHF. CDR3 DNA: TGTGCCAGCAGCTTAGCACACAATCAGCCCCAGCATTTT.

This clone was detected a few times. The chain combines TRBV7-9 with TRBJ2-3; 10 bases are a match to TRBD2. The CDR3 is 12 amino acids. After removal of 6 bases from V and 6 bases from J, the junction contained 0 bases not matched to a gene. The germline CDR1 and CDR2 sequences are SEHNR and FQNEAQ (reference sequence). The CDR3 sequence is CASRGLADTQYF. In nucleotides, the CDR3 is TGTGCCAGCAGGGGACTAGCGGATACGCAGTATTTT.

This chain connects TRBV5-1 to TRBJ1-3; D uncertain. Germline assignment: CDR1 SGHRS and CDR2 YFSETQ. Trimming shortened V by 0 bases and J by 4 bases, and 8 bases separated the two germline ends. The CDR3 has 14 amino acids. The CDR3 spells CASSLEGVGNTIYF. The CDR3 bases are TGCGCCAGCAGCTTGGAGGGTGTAGGAAACACCATATATTTT.

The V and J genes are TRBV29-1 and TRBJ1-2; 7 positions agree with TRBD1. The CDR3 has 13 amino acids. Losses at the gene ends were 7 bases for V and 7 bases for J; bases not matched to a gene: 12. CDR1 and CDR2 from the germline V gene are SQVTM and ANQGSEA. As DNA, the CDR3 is TGCAGCGCCATCAGACAGGGCAGAGGTGGCTACACCTTC. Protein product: CSAIRQGRGGYTF.

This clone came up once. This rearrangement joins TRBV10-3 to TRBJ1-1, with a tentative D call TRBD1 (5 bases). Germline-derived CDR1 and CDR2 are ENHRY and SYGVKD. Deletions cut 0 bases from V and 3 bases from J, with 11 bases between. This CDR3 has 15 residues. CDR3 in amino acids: CAISESTRGYTEAFF. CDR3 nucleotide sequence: TGTGCCATCAGTGAGTCGACTCGGGGGTACACTGAAGCTTTCTTT.

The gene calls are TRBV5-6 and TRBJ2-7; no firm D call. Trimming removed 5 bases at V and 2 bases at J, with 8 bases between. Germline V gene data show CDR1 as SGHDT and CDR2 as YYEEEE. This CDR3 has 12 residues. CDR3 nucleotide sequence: TGTGCCAGCAGTTTGCCCACCTACGAGCAGTACTTC. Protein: CASSLPTYEQYF.